This TCR beta chain was recorded in a study of blood T cell repertoires in COVID-19 (dated by TCRdb to the early 2020s). Notes on the research overall: Samples from collaborators originated in the United States, Italy and Spain and spanned both the acute and convalescent phases of COVID-19. The material from the prospective study consisted of cDNA or gDNA derived from T cells, B-cell-depleted T cells, or PBMCs. The dataset comprised deeply sampled blood TCRbeta repertoires from subjects exposed to, actively infected with, or recovered from COVID-19. The repertoires were released in a freely available public database meant as a resource for research on the immune response to SARS-CoV-2. The samples were drawn from two sources: the first 160 participants of the ongoing ImmuneRACE study, and 950 to 1,500 subjects contributed by 6 global collaborators. A de-identified subject ID, COVID-19 status, age in years and sex were almost always included in the sample metadata. Where HLA class I and class II types were available, the types were taken from metadata supplied by the sample provider, not from assay-based typing. On the study overall, not on this receptor specifically: How much clinical and demographic metadata was included differed by source and by participant, and the metadata was provided uncurated.

As regards this clone: It lacks a known antigen. Base qualities are not recorded, but no much larger clone differs from it by a single base.

CDR1 and CDR2, per the germline V gene (reference sequence), are LNHDA and SQIVND. The CDR3 numbers 12 residues from cysteine through phenylalanine. Only the CDR3 DNA stays, 36 bases, in frame from base 1. The germline ends are 8 bases apart after V is trimmed by 5 bases and J by 6 bases. In the prospective study, participants were 18 to 89 years old, resided in around 25 geographic areas of the United States, and were enrolled through a virtual design. To assign participants to cohorts, the prospective study relied on clinical history that participants themselves reported in a screening survey and a study questionnaire. Exposed participants were defined as having been in contact with someone with a PCR-confirmed or clinician-diagnosed COVID-19 case within 2 weeks of study entry. In the prospective study, whole blood, serum and a nasopharyngeal or oropharyngeal swab were collected from each participant by mobile phlebotomists. Participants in the prospective study had the option to provide additional blood draws and questionnaires over a roughly two-month period. Blood samples from the prospective study were shipped frozen or at room temperature prior to DNA extraction.

The immunoSEQ Assay, a bias-controlled multiplex PCR, was used to amplify TCRbeta CDR3 regions from genomic DNA. As for the original processing: Within the assay, amplification of reference gene primers was used to estimate how many nucleated cells each sample contained. Sequence reads were collapsed and filtered to measure the absolute abundance of every unique TCRbeta CDR3 rearrangement. Productive Simpson clonality was computed per sample as the square root of Simpson's diversity index over productive rearrangements. TCRdb carries this immuneACCESS record with in-frame sequences only. Its versions omit some clonotypes, under half of them owing to an unresolved V gene in the studies checked, with the rest unexplained. D and trimming come from the DNA, and the V and J calls and clone size come from that table. Recorded for this sample are under 250,000 clones; about four fifths of them occurred a single time. 4.8% of the sample comes from the top ten.

This receptor chain uses TRBV19 and TRBJ2-4; TRBD2 might be the D gene, on 6 matching bases. This sequence originates from a woman aged 45-65 years who had been exposed to COVID-19. Specimen: PBMCs or T cells enriched from blood (not recorded which). The CDR3 loop reads CASSGGTNIQYF. The sequenced DNA: TGTGCCAGTAGTGGGGGGACAAACATTCAGTACTTC.